The 18 T cell receptor beta chains below all came from one sample that was sequenced in a study of early T cells in non-severe SARS-CoV-2 infection. Using its own MiXCR run on the 5' RACE reads, TCRdb lists one record per CDR3 protein. The profile shows approximately 120,000 distinct CDR3 sequences, 15% of them singletons. Material: whole blood. Receptors originate from an adult who was a healthcare worker with PCR-confirmed SARS-CoV-2 infection or an uninfected control (not recorded which).

This rearrangement joins TRBV5-6 to TRBJ2-2; D unclear. CDR3 length equals 15 residues. CDR1 SGHDT and CDR2 YYEEEE come from the germline V gene. V was pared by 0 bases and J by 3 bases, with 9 bases between. The CDR3 bases are TGTGCCAGCAGCTTGGAGGGTATGGACACCGGGGAGCTGTTTTTT. Amino acids: CASSLEGMDTGELFF.

The gene calls are TRBV12-5 and TRBJ1-6; no firm D call. Trimming took off 6 bases at V and 7 bases at J, with 13 bases between the two ends. The CDR3 is 14 amino acids. Germline values: CDR1 LGHNT, CDR2 FRNRAP. The CDR3: CASGFEAGNSPLHF. The CDR3 DNA reads as TGTGCTAGTGGCTTCGAGGCGGGGAATTCACCCCTCCACTTT. Based on the CDR3 plus reference TRBV12-5 and TRBJ1-6, the full variable domain is DARVTQTPRHKVTEMGQEVTMRCQPILGHNTVFWYRQTMMQGLELLAYFRNRAPLDDSGMPKDRFSAEMPDATLATLKIQPSEPRDSAVYFCASGFEAGNSPLHFGNGTRLTVT.

This clonotype occurred a few times. The V gene is TRBV27, the J gene TRBJ2-5; D unclear. Per the germline V gene, CDR1 is MNHEY and CDR2 is SMNVEV (reference sequence). This CDR3 region has 14 residues. The germline V and J ends were trimmed by 0 bases and 0 bases, with 5 bases remaining between them. The CDR3: CASSLSRNQETQYF. Written as DNA, the CDR3 is TGTGCCAGCAGTTTATCCAGAAACCAAGAGACCCAGTACTTC.

This clonotype was observed many times. In DNA form, the CDR3 reads TGTGCCAGCGTTTCAGGGACTATGAACACTGAAGCTTTCTTT. Protein: CASVSGTMNTEAFF. V is TRBV2 and J is TRBJ1-1, with a tentative D call TRBD1 (5 bases). The CDR3 consists of 14 residues. The germline gives CDR1 SNHLY, CDR2 FYNNEI. Deletions cut 8 bases from V and 0 bases from J, with 13 bases between.

The chain uses TRBV7-8 and TRBJ1-2, with D perhaps matching TRBD1 (5 bases). The V end was cut by 2 bases, the J end by 14 bases, with 18 bases between. This CDR3 contains 13 residues. The germline V gene has CDR1 SGHVS and CDR2 FQNEAQ. As DNA, the CDR3 is TGTGCCAGCAGCTTACCAGCCGGGACCAGGCCTACCTTC. It encodes CASSLPAGTRPTF.

This clonotype appeared a few times. The chain carries TRBV29-1 and TRBJ2-7; TRBD2 aligns across 11 bases. The CDR3 consists of 14 residues. Germline CDR1 reads SQVTM; CDR2 reads ANQGSEA. V gave up 6 bases and J gave up 4 bases; unmatched junction bases: 8. CDR3 DNA: TGCAGCGTGGTGGGACTAGCGGAACCATACGAGCAGTACTTC. Translating it yields CSVVGLAEPYEQYF.

J is TRBJ2-1 and V is TRBV5-1; 9 bases align to TRBD1. Germline lookup yields CDR1 SGHRS and CDR2 YFSETQ. V lost 3 bases and J lost 7; bases outside the gene matches: 8. This CDR3 is built from 15 residues. This chain's CDR3 is CASSWGQGVANEQFF. The DNA of the CDR3 is TGCGCCAGCAGCTGGGGACAGGGAGTTGCTAATGAGCAGTTCTTC. The full variable domain, completed using reference TRBV5-1 and TRBJ2-1, is KAGVTQTPRYLIKTRGQQVTLSCSPISGHRSVSWYQQTPGQGLQFLFEYFSETQRNKGNFPGRFSGRQFSNSRSEMNVSTLELGDSALYLCASSWGQGVANEQFFGPGTRLTVL.

There are a few counts of this clonotype. CDR3 sequence: CSARDRGFPDYGYTF. As DNA, the CDR3 is TGCAGTGCTAGGGACAGGGGGTTTCCTGACTATGGCTACACCTTC. The chain uses TRBV20-1 and TRBJ1-2; TRBD1 matches at 10 bases. The J segment lost 3 bases and the V segment lost 3 bases, leaving 7 bases of the junction unmatched. This CDR3 has 15 residues. Germline V CDR1 and CDR2: DFQATT, SNEGSKA (reference sequence).

This clonotype turned up a few times. This rearrangement joins TRBV2 to TRBJ1-2; weak D call: TRBD1 (6 bases). Germline V gives CDR1 SNHLY, CDR2 FYNNEI. The V and J ends lost 4 bases and 4 bases respectively, with 13 bases between them. This CDR3 has 14 amino acids. The CDR3 reads CASSGEGVTYGYTF. The CDR3 DNA sequence: TGTGCCAGCAGTGGCGAGGGGGTGACCTATGGCTACACCTTC.

This clonotype was counted a few times. This chain joins TRBV29-1 and TRBJ2-7; 9 bases map to TRBD1. This CDR3 has 13 residues. Germline V lookup: CDR1 SQVTM, CDR2 ANQGSEA. The J segment lost 3 bases and the V segment lost 3 bases, leaving 3 bases of the junction unmatched. CDR3 coding DNA: TGCAGCGTTGAGGTGGACAGGGGCTACGAGCAGTACTTC. It yields the protein CSVEVDRGYEQYF.

This clonotype has a handful of counts. The V gene is TRBV6-1, the J gene TRBJ2-2; D uncertain. The CDR3 length is 14 residues. V shed 3 bases and J shed 2 bases, with 7 bases lying between them. Germline lookup yields CDR1 MNHNS and CDR2 SASEGT. CDR3 nucleotide sequence: TGTGCCAGCAGTGAGAGCCTTAACACCGGGGAGCTGTTTTTT. This encodes CASSESLNTGELFF.

The sample holds a few counts of this clonotype. V usage is TRBV20-1 and J usage is TRBJ1-1; TRBD1 agrees at 7 bases. The CDR3 loop spans 16 amino acids. V dropped 0 bases and J dropped 10; count of bases not matched to a gene: 17. Germline V CDR1 and CDR2: DFQATT, SNEGSKA (reference sequence). CDR3 DNA sequence: TGCAGTGCTAGAGATCGGGGACAGTTTGCGCTACGAGGAGCTTTCTTT. Its translation is CSARDRGQFALRGAFF.

The chain employs TRBV13 and TRBJ2-1; 10 positions match TRBD2. Germline V gene data show CDR1 as PRHDT and CDR2 as FYEKMQ (reference sequence). This CDR3 spans 14 amino acids. The V gene end was trimmed by 5 bases and the J gene end by 10 bases; junction bases not matched to a gene: 8. The CDR3 region has the DNA TGTGCCAGCAGCACCCAGCGGGGGGGATTCGAGCAGTTCTTC. This gives the protein CASSTQRGGFEQFF.

Regarding this clonotype: With a much larger clone just one base away, this may be a read error. V is TRBV6-6 and J is TRBJ1-6; 7 bases align to TRBD1. Trimming took 5 bases from V and 4 from J; bases not matched to a gene: 11. The V gene's germline CDR1 is MNHNY and CDR2 SVGAGI (reference sequence). This CDR3 has 17 amino acids. CDR3 sequence: CASSPRQGAQYNSPLHF. Here the CDR3 DNA reads TGTGCCAGCAGTCCCCGACAGGGTGCTCAATATAATTCACCCCTCCACTTT.

There are a few counts of this clonotype. The rearrangement joins TRBV5-5 to TRBJ1-1; D uncertain. This CDR3 is 14 amino acids long. Germline CDR1 is SGHKS and CDR2 is YYEKEE (reference sequence). The germline V and J ends were trimmed by 4 bases and 0 bases, with 10 bases remaining between them. CDR3 sequence: CASSQTTLNTEAFF. The CDR3 nucleotides are TGTGCCAGCAGCCAGACGACACTGAACACTGAAGCTTTCTTT.

There are a few counts of this clonotype. The CDR3 reads CASSLTRRESYNSPLHF. The CDR3 region has the DNA TGTGCCAGCAGTTTAACCCGCAGGGAATCCTATAATTCACCCCTCCACTTT. J is TRBJ1-6 and V is TRBV28; a weak D match, TRBD1 (5 bases). Trimming took off 2 bases at V and 1 base at J, with 12 bases between the two ends. Per the germline V gene, CDR1 is MDHEN and CDR2 is SYDVKM. The CDR3 sequence is 17 residues long.

The table lists this clonotype with a few counts. This CDR3 is CASSRGLDPSYEQYF. The CDR3 DNA sequence: TGTGCCAGCAGCAGAGGACTAGACCCGTCCTACGAGCAGTACTTC. The chain joins TRBV11-2 to TRBJ2-7; 7 bases fit TRBD2. This CDR3 is 15 amino acids long. Unmatched junction bases numbered 8, after V lost 5 bases and J lost 1 base. Germline loops: CDR1 SGHAT, CDR2 FQNNGV.

This rearrangement joins TRBV12-3 or TRBV12-4 to TRBJ1-3; D unresolved. Trimming removed 3 bases from V and 4 bases from J, with 7 bases in between. The CDR3 has 13 amino acids. This CDR3 is CASSLVGGNTIYF. CDR3 coding DNA: TGTGCCAGCAGTTTGGTTGGCGGAAACACCATATATTTT.